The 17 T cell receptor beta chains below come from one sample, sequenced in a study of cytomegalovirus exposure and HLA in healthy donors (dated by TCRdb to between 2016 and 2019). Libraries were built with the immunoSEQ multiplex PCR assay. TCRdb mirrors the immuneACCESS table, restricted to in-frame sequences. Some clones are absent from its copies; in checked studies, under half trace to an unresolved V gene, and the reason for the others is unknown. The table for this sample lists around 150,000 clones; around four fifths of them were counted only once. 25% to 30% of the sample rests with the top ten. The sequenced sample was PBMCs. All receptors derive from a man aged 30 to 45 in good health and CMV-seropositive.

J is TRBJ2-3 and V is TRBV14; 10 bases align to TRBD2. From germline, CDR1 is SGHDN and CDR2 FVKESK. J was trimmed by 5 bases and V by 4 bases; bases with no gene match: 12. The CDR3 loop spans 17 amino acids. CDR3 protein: CASSLRRSSGSGDTQYF. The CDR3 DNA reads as TGTGCCAGCAGCCTCCGCCGTTCTAGCGGGAGTGGAGATACGCAGTATTTT.

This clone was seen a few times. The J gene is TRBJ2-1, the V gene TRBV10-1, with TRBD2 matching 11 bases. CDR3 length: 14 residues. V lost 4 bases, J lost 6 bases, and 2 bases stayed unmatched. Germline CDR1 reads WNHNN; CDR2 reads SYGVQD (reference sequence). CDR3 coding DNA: TGCGCCAGCAGTGGTAGCGGGAGGGCCAATGAGCAGTTCTTC. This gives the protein CASSGSGRANEQFF.

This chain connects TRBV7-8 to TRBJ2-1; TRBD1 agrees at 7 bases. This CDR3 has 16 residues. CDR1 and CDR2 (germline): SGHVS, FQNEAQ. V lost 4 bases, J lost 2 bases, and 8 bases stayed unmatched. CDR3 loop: CASSSGRQGAYNEQFF. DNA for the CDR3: TGTGCCAGCAGCTCAGGGCGACAGGGCGCCTACAATGAGCAGTTCTTC.

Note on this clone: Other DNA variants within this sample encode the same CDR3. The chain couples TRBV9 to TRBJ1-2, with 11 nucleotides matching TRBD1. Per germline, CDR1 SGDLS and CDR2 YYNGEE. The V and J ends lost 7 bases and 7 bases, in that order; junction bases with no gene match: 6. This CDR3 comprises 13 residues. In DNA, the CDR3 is TGTGCCAGCTCGGACAGGGGGCTTCTTGGCTACACCTTC. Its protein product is CASSDRGLLGYTF.

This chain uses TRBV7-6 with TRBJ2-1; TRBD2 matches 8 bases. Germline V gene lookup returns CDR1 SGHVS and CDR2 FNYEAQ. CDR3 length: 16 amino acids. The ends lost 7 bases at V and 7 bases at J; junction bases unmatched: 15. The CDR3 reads CASTLMGGGTGNEQFF. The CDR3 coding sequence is TGTGCCAGCACCCTGATGGGCGGGGGGACGGGAAATGAGCAGTTCTTC.

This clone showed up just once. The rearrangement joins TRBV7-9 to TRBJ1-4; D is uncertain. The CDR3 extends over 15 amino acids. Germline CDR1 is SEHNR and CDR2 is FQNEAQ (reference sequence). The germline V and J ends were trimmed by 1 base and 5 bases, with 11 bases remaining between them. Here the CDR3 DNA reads TGTGCCAGCAGCTTAGGGGCGGGGTCCAATGAAAAACTGTTTTTT. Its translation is CASSLGAGSNEKLFF.

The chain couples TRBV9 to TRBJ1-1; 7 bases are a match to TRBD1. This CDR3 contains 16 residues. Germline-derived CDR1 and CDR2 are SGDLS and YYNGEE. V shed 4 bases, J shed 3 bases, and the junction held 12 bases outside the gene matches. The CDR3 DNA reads TGTGCCAGCAGCCCCACAGGGGCTGGTGCTTACACTGAAGCTTTCTTT. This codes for CASSPTGAGAYTEAFF.

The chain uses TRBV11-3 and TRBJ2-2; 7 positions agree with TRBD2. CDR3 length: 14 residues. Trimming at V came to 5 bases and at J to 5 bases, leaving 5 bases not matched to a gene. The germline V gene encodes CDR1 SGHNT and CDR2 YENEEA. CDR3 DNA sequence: TGTGCCAGCAGCACCGGGCGGGAGACCGGGGAGCTGTTTTTT. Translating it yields CASSTGRETGELFF. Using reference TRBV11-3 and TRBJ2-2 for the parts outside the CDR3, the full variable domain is EAGVVQSPRYKIIEKKQPVAFWCNPISGHNTLYWYLQNLGQGPELLIRYENEEAVDDSQLPKDRFSAERLKGVDSTLKIQPAELGDSAVYLCASSTGRETGELFFGEGSRLTVL.

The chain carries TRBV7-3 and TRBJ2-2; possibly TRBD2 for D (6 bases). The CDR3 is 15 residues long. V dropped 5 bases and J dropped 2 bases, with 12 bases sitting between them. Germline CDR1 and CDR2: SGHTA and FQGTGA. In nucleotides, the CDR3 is TGTGCCAGCAGCCCTCGGGACTCCAACACCGGGGAGCTGTTTTTT. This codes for CASSPRDSNTGELFF.

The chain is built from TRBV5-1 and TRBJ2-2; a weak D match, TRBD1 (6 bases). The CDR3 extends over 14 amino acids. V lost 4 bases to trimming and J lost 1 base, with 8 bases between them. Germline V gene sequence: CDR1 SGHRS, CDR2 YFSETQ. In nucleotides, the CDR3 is TGCGCCAGCAGCAAGACAGGGAACACCGGGGAGCTGTTTTTT. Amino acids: CASSKTGNTGELFF.

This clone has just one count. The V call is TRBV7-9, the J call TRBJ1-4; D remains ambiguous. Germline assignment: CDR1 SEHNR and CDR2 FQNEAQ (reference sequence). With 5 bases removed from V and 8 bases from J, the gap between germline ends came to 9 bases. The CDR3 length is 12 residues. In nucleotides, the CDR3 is TGTGCCAGCAGCAGAACGGTCGAAAAACTGTTTTTT. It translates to CASSRTVEKLFF.

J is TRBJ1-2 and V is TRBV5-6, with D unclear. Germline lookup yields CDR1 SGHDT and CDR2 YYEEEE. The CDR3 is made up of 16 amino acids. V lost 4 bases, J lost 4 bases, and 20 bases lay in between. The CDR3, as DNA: TGTGCCAGCAGCAACGGCGGTGGCGGGGAGGCCTATGGCTACACCTTC. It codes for CASSNGGGGEAYGYTF. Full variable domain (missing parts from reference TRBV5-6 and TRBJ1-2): DAGVTQSPTHLIKTRGQQVTLRCSPKSGHDTVSWYQQALGQGPQFIFQYYEEEERQRGNFPDRFSGHQFPNYSSELNVNALLLGDSALYLCASSNGGGGEAYGYTFGSGTRLTVV.

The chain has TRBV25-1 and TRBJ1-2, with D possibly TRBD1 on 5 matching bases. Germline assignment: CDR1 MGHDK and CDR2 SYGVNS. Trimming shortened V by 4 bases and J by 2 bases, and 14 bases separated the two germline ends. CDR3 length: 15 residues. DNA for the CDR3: TGTGCCAGCAGTGCTCCGGGACTTCCAAACTATGGCTACACCTTC. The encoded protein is CASSAPGLPNYGYTF.

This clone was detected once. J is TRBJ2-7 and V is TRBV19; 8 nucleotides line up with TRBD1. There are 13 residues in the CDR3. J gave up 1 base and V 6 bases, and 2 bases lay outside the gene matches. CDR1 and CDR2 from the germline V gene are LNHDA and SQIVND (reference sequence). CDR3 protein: CASRDRVSYEQYF. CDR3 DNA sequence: TGTGCCAGTAGGGACAGGGTATCCTACGAGCAGTACTTC.

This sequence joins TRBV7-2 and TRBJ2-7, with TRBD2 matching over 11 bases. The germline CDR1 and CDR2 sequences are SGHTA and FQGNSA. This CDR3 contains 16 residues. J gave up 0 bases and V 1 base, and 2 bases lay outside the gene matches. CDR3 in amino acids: CASSLGTSGGSYEQYF. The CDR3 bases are TGTGCCAGCAGCTTAGGTACTAGCGGGGGCTCCTACGAGCAGTACTTC.

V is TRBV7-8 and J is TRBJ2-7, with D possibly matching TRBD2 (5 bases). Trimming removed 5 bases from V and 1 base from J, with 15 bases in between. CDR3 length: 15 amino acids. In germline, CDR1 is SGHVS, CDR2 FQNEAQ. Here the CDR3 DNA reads TGTGCCAGCAGCCTCCTCGGGCGGGTTTCCTACGAGCAGTACTTC. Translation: CASSLLGRVSYEQYF.

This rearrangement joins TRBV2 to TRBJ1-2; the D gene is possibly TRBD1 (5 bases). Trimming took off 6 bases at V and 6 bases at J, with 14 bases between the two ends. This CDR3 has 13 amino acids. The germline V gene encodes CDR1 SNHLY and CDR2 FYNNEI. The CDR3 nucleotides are TGTGCCAGCAGGCCACGGTTACAGGATGGCTACACCTTC. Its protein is CASRPRLQDGYTF. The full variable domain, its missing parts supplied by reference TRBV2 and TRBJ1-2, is EPEVTQTPSHQVTQMGQEVILRCVPISNHLYFYWYRQILGQKVEFLVSFYNNEISEKSEIFDDQFSVERPDGSNFTLKIRSTKLEDSAMYFCASRPRLQDGYTFGSGTRLTVV.